Sequencing of this TCR beta chain was carried out in a study of blood T cell repertoires in COVID-19. In the study overall: The United States, Italy and Spain provided the acute and convalescent COVID-19 samples. PBMCs, B-cell-depleted T cells, or T cells provided the cDNA or gDNA that made up the material.

Clones were sequenced by immunoSEQ multiplex PCR, and TCRdb holds only the in-frame ones, with some missing. The data hold about 260,000 clones, with over 75% observed a single time. There are 15 residues in the CDR3. V was clipped by 6 bases and J by 6 bases; unmatched bases: 7. Germline lookup yields CDR1 SGHVS and CDR2 FQNEAQ. The rearrangement uses TRBV7-8 and TRBJ2-2, with 10 bases lining up with TRBD1. The source material was peripheral blood. The clonotype comes from a woman between 50 and 59 years old with acute or convalescent COVID-19. The CDR3 DNA sequence: TGTGCCAGCAGTTCCGGGACAGGGGTATCCGGGGAGCTGTTTTTT. This encodes CASSSGTGVSGELFF. Filled out from reference TRBV7-8 and TRBJ2-2, the complete variable domain reads GAGVSQSPRYKVAKRGQDVALRCDPISGHVSLFWYQQALGQGPEFLTYFQNEAQLDKSGLPSDRFFAERPEGSVSTLKIQRTQQEDSAVYLCASSSGTGVSGELFFGEGSRLTVL.